The 25 T cell receptor beta chains below come from one sample, sequenced in a study of blood T cell repertoires in COVID-19 (TCRdb year 2020). Libraries were constructed by the immunoSEQ multiplex PCR assay. TCRdb's version of the immuneACCESS table is confined to in-frame rearrangements and falls short of the full clone set. An unresolved V gene accounts for under half of the shortfall where checked; the remainder is of unknown origin. This sample lists roughly 87,000 clones; over 80% were detected once. More than 2% of the sample lies in the top ten. The sequenced sample consisted of peripheral blood. These receptors were taken from a woman aged 70 to 79 with acute or convalescent COVID-19.

This chain joins TRBV7-2 and TRBJ1-5; D may be TRBD1 (5 bases). Germline-derived CDR1 and CDR2 are SGHTA and FQGNSA. V was clipped by 8 bases and J by 5 bases, with 13 bases between them. The CDR3 runs to 13 residues. CDR3 region: CASGRWGDQPQHF. For the CDR3, the DNA is TGTGCCAGCGGCCGTTGGGGGGATCAGCCCCAGCATTTT.

This clone showed up just once. This chain joins TRBV5-1 and TRBJ2-3; 7 bases are a match to TRBD2. Trimming took 1 base from V and 4 from J; bases not matched to a gene: 3. CDR1 SGHRS and CDR2 YFSETQ come from the germline V gene. The CDR3 runs to 14 residues. The CDR3 bases are TGCGCCAGCAGCTTGCGGGGGGTTCCAGATACGCAGTATTTT. Translated: CASSLRGVPDTQYF.

The chain joins TRBV28 to TRBJ1-1; 8 nucleotides match TRBD1. The length of the CDR3 is 13 residues. Germline V gene data show CDR1 as MDHEN and CDR2 as SYDVKM. Losses at the gene ends were 5 bases for V and 7 bases for J; bases not matched to a gene: 6. The CDR3 bases are TGTGCCAGCAGTCTACAGGGGGTTGGTGAAGCTTTCTTT. Encoded protein: CASSLQGVGEAFF.

The chain employs TRBV27 and TRBJ1-4, with no clear D. The CDR3 sequence is 13 residues long. Germline loops: CDR1 MNHEY, CDR2 SMNVEV (reference sequence). V lost 5 bases, J lost 7 bases, and 11 bases lay in between. The DNA for the CDR3 is TGTGCCAGCAGTCGGCGGGAGGGTGAAAAACTGTTTTTT. Its translation: CASSRREGEKLFF. Full variable domain (outside the CDR3, taken from reference TRBV27 and TRBJ1-4): EAQVTQNPRYLITVTGKKLTVTCSQNMNHEYMSWYRQDPGLGLRQIYYSMNVEVTDKGDVPEGYKVSRKEKRNFPLILESPSPNQTSLYFCASSRREGEKLFFGSGTQLSVL.

V and J are TRBV3-1 (or the pseudogene TRBV3-2) and TRBJ1-4; possibly TRBD1 for D (6 bases). Germline lookup yields CDR1 LGHDT and CDR2 YNNKEL (reference sequence). V dropped 11 bases and J dropped 4 bases, with 14 bases sitting between them. The CDR3 covers 13 residues. CDR3 amino acids: CACSTGGNEKLFF. CDR3 sequence (DNA): TGTGCCTGCTCGACAGGAGGTAATGAAAAACTGTTTTTT.

This chain uses TRBV2 with TRBJ2-5; D is unresolved. V was cut by 0 bases and J by 1 base, with 12 bases left in between. Germline V gives CDR1 SNHLY, CDR2 FYNNEI. The CDR3 runs to 16 residues. CDR3 coding DNA: TGTGCCAGCAGTGAAGCCGAGGTGGCGTCCCAAGAGACCCAGTACTTC. Translating gives CASSEAEVASQETQYF. Variable domain in full (rest from reference TRBV2 and TRBJ2-5): EPEVTQTPSHQVTQMGQEVILRCVPISNHLYFYWYRQILGQKVEFLVSFYNNEISEKSEIFDDQFSVERPDGSNFTLKIRSTKLEDSAMYFCASSEAEVASQETQYFGPGTRLLVL.

The DNA for the CDR3 is TGTGCCAGCTCACCACCTGGCAGGGGAGAGACCCAGTACTTC. Translation gives CASSPPGRGETQYF. The chain joins TRBV18 to TRBJ2-5; a possible D gene is TRBD1 (6 bases). Germline V gives CDR1 KGHSH, CDR2 LQKENI. Trimming took 0 bases from V and 4 from J, leaving 9 bases between them. The CDR3 runs to 14 residues.

About this clone itself: The junction departs from germline at one end; a sequencing error may be responsible. The genes are TRBV18 and TRBJ2-7, with TRBD1 identical over 8 bases. The CDR3 extends over 15 amino acids. Germline V gene lookup returns CDR1 KGHSH and CDR2 LQKENI. The CDR3 DNA is TGTGCCAGCTCCCCACGGACAGGGTTCCCTCTCGAGCAGTACTTC. Its protein product is CASSPRTGFPLEQYF.

The chain uses TRBV6-5 and TRBJ1-1, with D maybe TRBD1 (6 bases). Germline CDR1 is MNHEY and CDR2 is SVGAGI. The CDR3 runs 14 residues. The germline V and J ends were trimmed by 10 bases and 4 bases, with 19 bases remaining between them. The CDR3 region has the DNA TGTGCCATTCGATTACAGGGAGATTCCACTGAAGCTTTCTTT. This sequence encodes CAIRLQGDSTEAFF.

The chain has TRBV12-5 and TRBJ1-5; no firm D call. The CDR3 is made up of 12 amino acids. With 0 bases removed from V and 9 bases from J, the gap between germline ends came to 6 bases. The germline V gene encodes CDR1 LGHNT and CDR2 FRNRAP. DNA of the CDR3: TGTGCTAGTGGTTTGGTAAACGGGCCCCAGCATTTT. Its protein product is CASGLVNGPQHF.

The CDR3 loop reads CASSLSGQGADGYTF. In DNA form, the CDR3 reads TGCGCCAGCAGCTTGAGCGGCCAGGGGGCGGATGGCTACACCTTC. V gene TRBV5-1 combines with J gene TRBJ1-2; 8 bases are a match to TRBD1. The CDR3 is 15 residues long. J was trimmed by 6 bases and V by 1 base; bases with no gene match: 8. Per germline, CDR1 SGHRS and CDR2 YFSETQ.

This clone was counted between two and nine times. CDR3 sequence (DNA): TGTGCCATCAGTCAGGGACAGGGTATAGACACTGAAGCTTTCTTT. This translates into CAISQGQGIDTEAFF. The chain recombines TRBV10-3 with TRBJ1-1; 9 nucleotides line up with TRBD1. The V gene end was trimmed by 5 bases and the J gene end by 3 bases; junction bases not matched to a gene: 7. The CDR3 is 15 amino acids. CDR1 ENHRY and CDR2 SYGVKD come from the germline V gene.

Comment on this clone: The junction departs from germline at one end; a sequencing error may be responsible. The rearrangement uses TRBV5-1 and TRBJ1-4, with a tentative D call TRBD1 (5 bases). Germline V lookup: CDR1 SGHRS, CDR2 YFSETQ. The CDR3 totals 16 residues. The CDR3 loop is CARSRAGDWGDEKLFF. In DNA form, the CDR3 reads TGCGCCCGCAGCCGGGCGGGGGATTGGGGGGATGAAAAACTGTTTTTT.

This chain connects TRBV3-1 (or the pseudogene TRBV3-2) to TRBJ1-2; 7 positions agree with TRBD1. V was pared by 2 bases and J by 4 bases, with 16 bases of the junction left unmatched. The CDR3 totals 18 residues. The germline V gene encodes CDR1 LGHDT and CDR2 YNNKEL (reference sequence). CDR3 DNA sequence: TGTGCCAGCAGCCAAACTAATTTCCGGGACAGTCTGGGCTATGGCTACACCTTC. Its translation: CASSQTNFRDSLGYGYTF.

The chain couples TRBV29-1 to TRBJ1-4; D is unclear. Trimming stripped 6 bases from V and 5 bases from J, with 7 bases between. This CDR3 spans 11 amino acids. CDR1 and CDR2 from the germline V gene are SQVTM and ANQGSEA. As DNA, the CDR3 is TGCAGCGTGGAATCAAATGAAAAACTGTTTTTT. It codes for CSVESNEKLFF.

The rearrangement joins TRBV6-6 to TRBJ2-7, with no clear D. From germline, CDR1 is MNHNY and CDR2 SVGAGI (reference sequence). V shed 6 bases and J shed 2 bases, with 8 bases lying between them. The CDR3 is 12 residues long. The CDR3 bases are TGTGCCAGCAGGGGCAGCCCCTACGAGCAGTACTTC. This sequence encodes CASRGSPYEQYF.

The chain couples TRBV7-2 to TRBJ2-1; 9 nucleotides align to TRBD2. CDR3 length: 15 residues. V lost 3 bases and J lost 9; bases outside the gene matches: 9. Germline V gene lookup returns CDR1 SGHTA and CDR2 FQGNSA. The CDR3 region has the DNA TGTGCCAGCAGCTTGGTCGCGGGGGGGCCGCCTGAGCAGTTCTTC. Protein: CASSLVAGGPPEQFF.

The rearrangement uses TRBV5-1 and TRBJ2-2, with D perhaps TRBD1 (5 bases). Trimming pared 0 bases from V and 7 bases from J, leaving 13 bases between. CDR3 length: 15 amino acids. Per germline, CDR1 SGHRS and CDR2 YFSETQ. Written as DNA, the CDR3 is TGCGCCAGCAGCTTGGCAGGGTTGGTTTTCGGGGAGCTGTTTTTT. Its protein is CASSLAGLVFGELFF.

The CDR3 DNA reads as TGCAGCGTTGGACAGCACTACGAGCAGTACTTC. Translation: CSVGQHYEQYF. The chain carries TRBV29-1 and TRBJ2-7; D perhaps matches TRBD1 (5 bases). CDR3 size: 11 residues. The V gene's germline CDR1 is SQVTM and CDR2 ANQGSEA. Trimming removed 4 bases at V and 3 bases at J, with 7 bases between.

This chain joins TRBV7-3 and TRBJ1-6, with a possible D match to TRBD1 (5 bases). The CDR3 loop spans 15 amino acids. The germline V gene encodes CDR1 SGHTA and CDR2 FQGTGA. Between the trimmed V and J ends, which lost 0 bases and 8 bases, there was a span of 11 bases. The CDR3 here is CASSLTTRAHSPLHF. CDR3 nucleotide sequence: TGTGCCAGCAGCTTAACGACCAGGGCCCATTCACCCCTCCACTTT.

The rearrangement joins TRBV30 to TRBJ1-5, with D possibly matching TRBD1 (6 bases). CDR3 size: 13 residues. In germline, CDR1 is GTSNPN, CDR2 SVGIG (reference sequence). With 3 bases removed from V and 4 bases from J, the gap between germline ends came to 10 bases. CDR3 nucleotide sequence: TGTGCCTGGAGCCAGGGGCGAAATCAGCCCCAGCATTTT. It encodes CAWSQGRNQPQHF.

The chain recombines TRBV19 with TRBJ1-6; no firm D call. The CDR3 extends over 14 amino acids. Per the germline V gene, CDR1 is LNHDA and CDR2 is SQIVND (reference sequence). V was pared by 4 bases and J by 7 bases, with 11 bases between. The CDR3 bases are TGTGCCAGTAGTACGGACGGAGGGAATTCACCCCTCCACTTT. Translation gives CASSTDGGNSPLHF.

Concerning this clone: The junction shows a germline mismatch at one end, possibly a read error. This chain links TRBV7-7 with TRBJ2-5; 11 positions agree with TRBD2. The CDR3 has 19 amino acids. Germline V gene lookup returns CDR1 SSHAT and CDR2 FNYEAQ (reference sequence). The CDR3 here is CASSLGLAGGPSRGETQYF. For the CDR3, the DNA is TGTGCTAGCAGCTTAGGACTAGCGGGCGGCCCATCTCGAGGAGAGACCCAGTACTTC.

J is TRBJ1-6 and V is TRBV6-1; 7 nucleotides line up with TRBD1. Germline values: CDR1 MNHNS, CDR2 SASEGT. J lost 0 bases, V lost 4 bases, and 9 bases had no gene match. This CDR3 region has 18 residues. Here the CDR3 DNA reads TGTGCCAGCAGTGCCCGTCTAACAGGGGACTCCTATAATTCACCCCTCCACTTT. Its translation: CASSARLTGDSYNSPLHF.

This chain links TRBV2 with TRBJ2-3, with TRBD1 matching 8 bases. From germline, CDR1 is SNHLY and CDR2 FYNNEI. J gave up 4 bases and V 4 bases, and 7 bases lay outside the gene matches. The CDR3 spans 15 residues. The CDR3 nucleotides are TGTGCCAGCAGTGGTCAGGGGGCCGGGGCAGATACGCAGTATTTT. It specifies CASSGQGAGADTQYF.